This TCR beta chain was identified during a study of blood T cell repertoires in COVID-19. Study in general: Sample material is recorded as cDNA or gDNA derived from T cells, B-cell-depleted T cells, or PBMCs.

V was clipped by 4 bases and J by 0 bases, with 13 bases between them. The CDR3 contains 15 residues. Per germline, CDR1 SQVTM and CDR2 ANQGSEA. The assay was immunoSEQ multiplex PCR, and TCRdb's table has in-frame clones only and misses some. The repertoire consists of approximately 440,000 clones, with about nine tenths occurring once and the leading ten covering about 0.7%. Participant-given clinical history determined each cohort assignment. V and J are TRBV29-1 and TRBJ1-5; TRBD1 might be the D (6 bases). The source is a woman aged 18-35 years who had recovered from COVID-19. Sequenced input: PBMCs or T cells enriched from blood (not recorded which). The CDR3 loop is CSVGRTAHSNQPQHF. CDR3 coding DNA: TGCAGCGTTGGGAGGACAGCACATAGCAATCAGCCCCAGCATTTT.